This is a list of T cell receptor beta chains from one sample in a study of PD-1 blockade in classical Hodgkin lymphoma. Profiled with immunoSEQ multiplex PCR; TCRdb holds only in-frame clones, not every one. The repertoire holds around 8,000 clones, approximately 86% seen once, with roughly 21% in the top ten. The sequencing used CD8+ T cells from blood, collected at baseline. Receptor source: a human donor with classical Hodgkin lymphoma. The CDR3 runs from the conserved cysteine through the conserved F or W. A D gene is named only where the DNA matches it firmly. Not every row has a clone size; where given, it reads once, few, many or a size class.

J	D	V	size	DNA	CDR3
TRBJ1-2	TRBD1	TRBV29-1	-	TGCAGCGTTGAAGCCGGGACAGAATTAAACTATGGCTACACCTTC	CSVEAGTELNYGYTF
TRBJ1-1	-	TRBV4-1	few	TGCGCCAGCAGCCAAGAAACGAACACTGAAGCTTTCTTT	CASSQETNTEAFF
TRBJ2-1	TRBD2	TRBV4-1	-	TGCGCCAGCAGCCAAGACTGGACTAGCGGAAATGAGCAGTTCTTC	CASSQDWTSGNEQFF
TRBJ2-7	-	TRBV6-5	-	TGTGCCAGCAGTTACGGCATAAGGTTGGAGCAGTACTTC	CASSYGIRLEQYF
TRBJ2-7	-	TRBV13	-	TGTGCCAGCAGCTTAGGGGGGGCGCGATACGAGCAGTACTTC	CASSLGGARYEQYF
TRBJ1-2	-	TRBV28	-	TGTGCCAGCAGCGACTACCGAGGGGGGTATGGCTACACCTTC	CASSDYRGGYGYTF
TRBJ2-7	-	TRBV7-8	-	TGTGCCAGCAGCTTATCCGACTTCGCCGAGCAGTACTTC	CASSLSDFAEQYF
TRBJ2-7	-	TRBV19	-	TGTGCCAGCCGGGACGGAAAATACGAGCAGTACTTC	CASRDGKYEQYF
TRBJ2-7	TRBD2	TRBV5-1	few	TGCGCCAGCAGCTTGGCCGGGGGGGACGAGCAGTACTTC	CASSLAGGDEQYF
TRBJ1-3	-	TRBV4-1	-	TGCGCCAGCAGCCCTATCATGGGGGGAAACACCATATATTTT	CASSPIMGGNTIYF
TRBJ2-1	TRBD1	TRBV2	-	TGTGCCAGCAGTGAAGGTTCAGGGGGCTTTTATGAGCAGTTCTTC	CASSEGSGGFYEQFF
TRBJ2-7	-	TRBV7-9	-	TGTGCCAGCAGCTTACTCTACGAGCAGTACTTC	CASSLLYEQYF
TRBJ2-3	-	TRBV11-2	once	TGTGCCAGCAGCCCATACAGGGACTTCCGCACAGATACGCAGTATTTT	CASSPYRDFRTDTQYF
TRBJ2-7	TRBD2	TRBV5-5	-	TGTGCCAGCAGCTTGGAGTGGACTAGCGGGTCCTACGAGCAGTACTTC	CASSLEWTSGSYEQYF
TRBJ1-6	TRBD1	TRBV11-2	-	TGTGCCAGCAGCTCGCCCGGGACAGCCAATTCACCCCTCCACTTT	CASSSPGTANSPLHF
TRBJ2-1	-	TRBV7-9	-	TGTGCCAGCAGAGATGGGGGGCTTATTTTTGAGCAGTTCTTC	CASRDGGLIFEQFF
TRBJ1-2	-	TRBV5-1	-	TGCGCCAGCAGCACGACAGACTATGGCTACACCTTC	CASSTTDYGYTF
TRBJ2-1	TRBD2	TRBV11-2	-	TGTGCCAGCAGCTTTCTGGGACTAGCCAACAATGAGCAGTTCTTC	CASSFLGLANNEQFF
TRBJ2-3	TRBD2	TRBV19	-	TGTGCCAGTACCCCCCGGACTAGTATAGACACAGATACGCAGTATTTT	CASTPRTSIDTDTQYF
TRBJ1-6	-	TRBV27	-	TGTGCCAGCAGTTTAGGGGGCCCTTCTTATAATTCACCCCTCCACTTT	CASSLGGPSYNSPLHF
TRBJ2-1	-	TRBV27	-	TGTGCCAGCAGTTTAGGTCAGGTGTACAATGAGCAGTTCTTC	CASSLGQVYNEQFF
TRBJ2-1	TRBD2	TRBV7-8	-	TGTGCCAGCAGCCCCGGACTAGCGGGGGAGTATGAGCAGTTCTTC	CASSPGLAGEYEQFF
TRBJ2-1	-	TRBV29-1	-	TGCAGCGTAGAGTTGGCTGCAGGGGTCTGGGCACACAATGAGCAGTTCTTC	CSVELAAGVWAHNEQFF
TRBJ2-7	-	TRBV2	-	TGTGCCAGCAGTGAAAGGTGGGAGCAGTACTTC	CASSERWEQYF
TRBJ2-3	TRBD1	TRBV28	-	TGTGCCAGCAGTCATGCCGGGACAGGGGGCACAGATACGCAGTATTTT	CASSHAGTGGTDTQYF
TRBJ2-7	-	TRBV28	-	TGTGCCAGCAGTTTGGGCCGGGACGGGCTCTACGAGCAGTACTTC	CASSLGRDGLYEQYF
TRBJ2-7	TRBD1	TRBV7-9	-	TGTGCCAGCAGCCCGTGGACAGGTTCCAATTTCGAGCAGTACTTC	CASSPWTGSNFEQYF
TRBJ2-3	-	TRBV11-2	-	TGTGCCAGCAGCCCGACTAGGGTCACAGATACGCAGTATTTT	CASSPTRVTDTQYF
TRBJ2-1	TRBD2	TRBV14	once	TGTGCCAGCAGCCAAGTATCGACTAGCGGGACCGATGAGCAGTTCTTC	CASSQVSTSGTDEQFF
TRBJ2-2	TRBD1	TRBV5-1	-	TGCGCCAGCAGCTCGCGGGACAGGGCGAACACCGGGGAGCTGTTTTTT	CASSSRDRANTGELFF
TRBJ2-2	-	TRBV18	-	TGTGCCAGCTCACCACCGGAGTCGCCGGCCGGGGAGCTGTTTTTT	CASSPPESPAGELFF
TRBJ2-1	-	TRBV10-3	few	TGTGCCATCAGCGACAGGGCCCGGGGGTACAATGAGCAGTTCTTC	CAISDRARGYNEQFF
TRBJ2-3	TRBD2	TRBV19	once	TGTGCCCGCCCAGATCTTAGCGGGAGATGCACAGATACGCAGTATTTT	CARPDLSGRCTDTQYF
TRBJ2-7	-	TRBV11-1	-	TGTGCCAGCAGCTCCCCGGTTGATGGTACCTACGAGCAGTACTTC	CASSSPVDGTYEQYF
TRBJ2-7	-	TRBV5-1	-	TGCGCCAGCAGCTTGTCTACGGAGGTTGGCCTTTACGAGCAGTACTTC	CASSLSTEVGLYEQYF
TRBJ1-3	-	TRBV19	-	TGTGCCAGTAGTATACCCCAGGGGCCCGGAAACACCATATATTTT	CASSIPQGPGNTIYF
TRBJ1-5	-	TRBV6-5	-	TGTGCCAGCAGTTGGAATAGCAATCAGCCCCAGCATTTT	CASSWNSNQPQHF
TRBJ1-1	TRBD1	TRBV27	-	TGTGCCAGCGGGACAGGGTCTGACACTGAAGCTTTCTTT	CASGTGSDTEAFF
TRBJ2-7	TRBD2	TRBV27	-	TGTGCCAGCAGTCCGGGACTAGAGTGGGGCGAGCAGTACTTC	CASSPGLEWGEQYF
TRBJ1-5	-	TRBV27	-	TGTGCCAGCAGTTTATCGGGGGATCAGCCCCAGCATTTT	CASSLSGDQPQHF
TRBJ2-1	-	TRBV7-6	-	TGTGCCAGCAGCTTACAAGGCAATGAGCAGTTCTTC	CASSLQGNEQFF
TRBJ2-5	TRBD1	TRBV27	-	TGTGCCAGCAGTTGGGGCAGGGGGTACCAAGAGACCCAGTACTTC	CASSWGRGYQETQYF
TRBJ2-7	TRBD2	TRBV13	-	TGTGCCAGCAGCTTCACTAGCGGGGGGGCCGTCTACGAGCAGTACTTC	CASSFTSGGAVYEQYF
TRBJ2-2	-	TRBV7-9	-	TGTGCCAGCAGTCGGACGGAGAACACCGGGGAGCTGTTTTTT	CASSRTENTGELFF
TRBJ1-1	-	TRBV5-5	-	TGTGCCAGCAGCTCCAGTCTCCTCATGAACACTGAAGCTTTCTTT	CASSSSLLMNTEAFF
TRBJ2-7	TRBD1	TRBV4-2	-	TGTGCCAGCAGCCAAACGACAGGGCTTTTCGACGAGCAGTACTTC	CASSQTTGLFDEQYF
TRBJ2-2	TRBD2	TRBV11-2	-	TGTGCCAGCAGCTCGACTTGGACTAGCGGATACACCGGGGAGCTGTTTTTT	CASSSTWTSGYTGELFF
TRBJ2-1	-	TRBV28	-	TGTGCCAGCAGTCGAGGACCCGGGACCTACAATGAGCAGTTCTTC	CASSRGPGTYNEQFF
TRBJ2-7	-	TRBV4-1	-	TGCGCCAGCAGCCAAGAAGACAGAGTTTACGAGCAGTACTTC	CASSQEDRVYEQYF